Presented here are 23 T cell receptor beta chains from one specimen sequenced in a study of regulatory T cells in long-lasting Graves disease. Time point specified: newly diagnosed GD, antithyroid drugs for less than 3 months. Researchers made the TCR library from RNA that was extracted from PBMCs. With iRepertoire HTBI primers and Arm-PCR of CDR3 regions, TCR beta libraries were built. TCRdb used MiXCR to reprocess the multiplex PCR reads, holding one entry per CDR3 protein. The sample contains 500,000 or so distinct CDR3 sequences, around 15% of which appear only once. These data also formed part of another study, on T cells in Graves' hyperthyroidism and ophthalmopathy.

The sample in question was peripheral blood mononuclear cells (PBMCs), obtained at new diagnosis, from a patient treated with antithyroid drugs. The receptors shown here come from a woman aged 50 to 65 with Graves disease.

This clonotype has ten or more counts. The genes are TRBV19 and TRBJ2-2; no definite D call. V lost 3 bases and J 6 bases, leaving 5 bases between the germline ends. Germline values: CDR1 LNHDA, CDR2 SQIVND (reference sequence). This CDR3 is built from 12 residues. CDR3 loop: CASSMRSGELFF. The CDR3 DNA is TGTGCCAGTAGTATGAGGTCCGGGGAGCTGTTTTTT.

Many counts were recorded for this clonotype. V is TRBV28 and J is TRBJ1-5; a possible D gene is TRBD1 (6 bases). V was clipped by 2 bases and J by 9 bases, with 20 bases between them. CDR3 length equals 16 residues. Germline values: CDR1 MDHEN, CDR2 SYDVKM. CDR3 region: CASSLGQGYPSRPQHF. In DNA, the CDR3 is TGTGCCAGCAGTTTAGGTCAGGGGTACCCGAGTCGGCCCCAGCATTTT.

The rearrangement links TRBV27 to TRBJ2-2, with D possibly TRBD2 on 6 matching bases. Germline V CDR1 and CDR2: MNHEY, SMNVEV (reference sequence). The CDR3 loop spans 16 amino acids. Deletions cut 7 bases from V and 3 bases from J, with 18 bases between. CDR3 amino acids: CASTSLWIADTGELFF. DNA of the CDR3: TGTGCCAGCACTTCTCTGTGGATAGCGGACACCGGGGAGCTGTTTTTT.

The rearrangement joins TRBV18 to TRBJ2-7, with D possibly TRBD2 on 6 matching bases. Trimming cost V 3 bases and J 2 bases, with 20 bases left between them. There are 17 residues in the CDR3. Germline values: CDR1 KGHSH, CDR2 LQKENI. As DNA, the CDR3 is TGTGCCAGCTCACCCCTGGCGGGGCAAGGATGGGCCTACGAGCAGTACTTC. Translation gives CASSPLAGQGWAYEQYF.

This clonotype was observed at least ten times. This sequence joins TRBV2 and TRBJ2-7, with TRBD2 as a possible D gene (5 bases). This CDR3 spans 13 amino acids. Germline CDR1 SNHLY, CDR2 FYNNEI. V dropped 6 bases and J dropped 3 bases, with 12 bases sitting between them. CDR3 DNA: TGTGCCAGCAGGGCCGGAGGAAACTACGAGCAGTACTTC. Its translation: CASRAGGNYEQYF.

This chain joins TRBV5-6 and TRBJ1-2; possible D gene TRBD1, 5 bases. This CDR3 is 12 amino acids long. The V end lost 2 bases, the J end lost 8 bases, and 10 bases lay between the germline ends. Germline-derived CDR1 and CDR2 are SGHDT and YYEEEE. This CDR3 reads CASSLGARGYTF. The CDR3 DNA follows: TGTGCCAGCAGCTTAGGGGCGCGCGGCTACACCTTC.

Comments on this clonotype: A much larger clone differs from this one at a single base, so this may be a read error. A read error is likely, as this CDR3 ends without the conserved phenylalanine or tryptophan. The V gene is TRBV6-2 or TRBV6-3, the J gene TRBJ1-2; 12 bases line up with TRBD1. The germline gives CDR1 MNHEY, CDR2 SVGEGT. The CDR3 extends over 16 amino acids. J gave up 8 bases and V 2 bases, and 9 bases lay outside the gene matches. CDR3 sequence (DNA): TGTGCCAGCAGTTACAGCGGGACAGGGGGCATTGGAGGCTACACCCTC. The encoded protein is CASSYSGTGGIGGYTL.

The chain joins TRBV5-1 to TRBJ2-7; possible D gene TRBD1, 7 bases. Germline CDR1 and CDR2: SGHRS and YFSETQ. The CDR3 extends over 19 amino acids. V was pared by 0 bases and J by 3 bases, with 25 bases between. CDR3 loop: CASSLGPPVRGTELYEQYF. The CDR3 DNA is TGCGCCAGCAGCTTGGGGCCCCCCGTTCGGGGGACAGAACTCTACGAGCAGTACTTC.

This clonotype was seen at least ten times. The chain recombines TRBV20-1 with TRBJ2-7, with 9 bases matching TRBD1. This CDR3 is 21 amino acids long. In germline, CDR1 is DFQATT, CDR2 SNEGSKA (reference sequence). Trimming cost V 0 bases and J 4 bases; bases outside gene matches: 25. CDR3 DNA sequence: TGCAGTGCTAGAGACGGGACAGGGCAAGCGGGCCCCCCCAGGCGCCCTTACGAGCAGTACTTC. The encoded protein is CSARDGTGQAGPPRRPYEQYF.

This clonotype occurred a few times. This chain joins TRBV27 and TRBJ2-5, with TRBD2 as a possible D gene (6 bases). This CDR3 has 15 amino acids. The V gene's germline CDR1 is MNHEY and CDR2 SMNVEV (reference sequence). The V gene lost 2 bases and the J gene lost 4 bases, with 14 bases spanning the gap. CDR3 residues: CASSLGGGGLETQYF. CDR3 DNA sequence: TGTGCCAGCAGTTTAGGGGGAGGTGGTCTAGAGACCCAGTACTTC.

This clonotype came up a few times. The chain joins TRBV29-1 to TRBJ2-6; D is unresolved. V shed 4 bases and J shed 2 bases, with 6 bases lying between them. The CDR3 length is 13 residues. Germline V CDR1 and CDR2: SQVTM, ANQGSEA. The CDR3 region has the DNA TGCAGCGTTGTTACAACTGGGGCCAACGTCCTGACTTTC. Amino acids: CSVVTTGANVLTF.

The chain links TRBV7-6 to TRBJ2-7; TRBD2 aligns across 11 bases. Trimming took 5 bases from V and 2 from J; bases not matched to a gene: 8. CDR3 length: 16 amino acids. From germline, CDR1 is SGHVS and CDR2 FNYEAQ. Here the CDR3 DNA reads TGTGCCAGCAGCCAACAGGGACTAGCGGTCACCTACGAGCAGTACTTC. It codes for CASSQQGLAVTYEQYF.

This clonotype appeared many times. V is TRBV24-1 and J is TRBJ1-1; 7 bases agree with TRBD1. Germline values: CDR1 KGHDR, CDR2 SFDVKD. This CDR3 spans 12 amino acids. V trimming: 7 bases; J trimming: 5 bases; junction bases outside the gene matches: 3. CDR3 sequence reads: CATSGTETEAFF. The CDR3, as DNA: TGTGCCACCAGCGGGACAGAGACTGAAGCTTTCTTT.

This clonotype was seen a few times. The rearrangement links TRBV13 to TRBJ2-7; perhaps TRBD1 as D (6 bases). CDR1 is PRHDT and CDR2 is FYEKMQ in the germline V gene (reference sequence). Trimming took 6 bases from V and 1 from J, leaving 13 bases between them. The CDR3 is 14 residues long. The CDR3 bases are TGTGCCAGCAGGTTACAGGGAATTTCCTACGAGCAGTACTTC. It encodes CASRLQGISYEQYF.

This clonotype was seen repeatedly, ten times or more. V gene TRBV9 combines with J gene TRBJ2-3; 10 bases are a match to TRBD2. The CDR3 runs to 15 residues. V lost 2 bases and J lost 0; bases outside the gene matches: 0. Germline loops: CDR1 SGDLS, CDR2 YYNGEE. The CDR3 DNA sequence: TGTGCCAGCAGCGTGACTAGCGGGAGCACAGATACGCAGTATTTT. Translation: CASSVTSGSTDTQYF. The whole variable domain, filled in from reference TRBV9 and TRBJ2-3, reads DSGVTQTPKHLITATGQRVTLRCSPRSGDLSVYWYQQSLDQGLQFLIQYYNGEERAKGNILERFSAQQFPDLHSELNLSSLELGDSALYFCASSVTSGSTDTQYFGPGTRLTVL.

This clonotype turned up a few times. The gene calls are TRBV28 and TRBJ2-7, with D uncertain. The germline V gene has CDR1 MDHEN and CDR2 SYDVKM. The CDR3 sequence is 14 residues long. Trimming took 3 bases from V and 0 from J, leaving 9 bases between them. CDR3 amino acids: CASSFVPGSYEQYF. The CDR3 nucleotides read TGTGCCAGCAGTTTTGTTCCCGGCTCCTACGAGCAGTACTTC.

This clonotype came up many times. The chain combines TRBV28 with TRBJ1-2; D gene uncertain. The CDR3 has 10 amino acids. Germline loops: CDR1 MDHEN, CDR2 SYDVKM. V shed 4 bases and J shed 10 bases, with 7 bases lying between them. The CDR3 reads CASSSEVYTF. The CDR3 coding sequence is TGTGCCAGCAGTTCCGAGGTCTACACCTTC.

This clonotype appeared a few times. The chain combines TRBV12-3 or TRBV12-4 with TRBJ1-4; D unresolved. CDR3 length: 12 amino acids. V was cut by 6 bases and J by 10 bases, with 12 bases left in between. The CDR3 DNA reads as TGTGCCAGCAGCGGGCCCGCTGGAAAACTGTTTTTT. It encodes CASSGPAGKLFF.

The CDR3 here is CASSEQVGVPYGYTF. The CDR3 bases are TGTGCCAGCAGTGAGCAGGTGGGGGTTCCTTATGGCTACACCTTC. This chain uses TRBV25-1 with TRBJ1-2, with a possible D match to TRBD1 (5 bases). Trimming took 3 bases from V and 5 from J, leaving 16 bases between them. Looked up from germline, CDR1 is MGHDK and CDR2 is SYGVNS. CDR3 size: 15 residues.

In this sample, this clonotype turned up many times. This chain joins TRBV11-2 and TRBJ2-3; a possible D gene is TRBD1 (6 bases). Germline assignment: CDR1 SGHAT and CDR2 FQNNGV. The CDR3 totals 15 residues. V was cut by 7 bases and J by 2 bases, with 16 bases left in between. The CDR3 nucleotides are TGTGCCAGCAACACTCGGACAGACAACACAGATACGCAGTATTTT. It specifies CASNTRTDNTDTQYF.

This clonotype has at least ten counts. This chain uses TRBV29-1 with TRBJ2-7; possibly TRBD1 for D (5 bases). There are 11 residues in the CDR3. The germline gives CDR1 SQVTM, CDR2 ANQGSEA. With 8 bases removed from V and 5 bases from J, the gap between germline ends came to 13 bases. CDR3 bases: TGCAGCCACACGTGGGGCCACGAGCAGTACTTC. Protein: CSHTWGHEQYF.

This clonotype appeared many times. The chain recombines TRBV24-1 with TRBJ2-2; no reliable D call. V was shortened by 9 bases and J by 4 bases, with 8 bases between the two germline ends. The CDR3 is 12 amino acids. Per the germline V gene, CDR1 is KGHDR and CDR2 is SFDVKD. CDR3 region: CATERFTGELFF. CDR3 nucleotide sequence: TGTGCCACCGAGCGTTTCACCGGGGAGCTGTTTTTT.

The rearrangement joins TRBV20-1 to TRBJ2-1; possibly TRBD2 for D (6 bases). TRBJ2-5 matches the DNA end more closely, so the J call is doubtful. CDR1 and CDR2 from the germline V gene are DFQATT and SNEGSKA (reference sequence). This CDR3 comprises 17 residues. The DNA for the CDR3 is TGCAGTGCTGAGGGACTTCGGGCTAGCGCGATCCAAGAGACCCAGTACTTC. Translating it yields CSAEGLRASAIQETQYF.